This T cell receptor (beta chain) is from a study of blood T cell repertoires in COVID-19. As for the study in general: Samples taken during acute and convalescent COVID-19 were collected in the United States, Italy and Spain. The analysed material was cDNA or gDNA that came from T cells, B-cell-depleted T cells, or PBMCs.

This clone has only one observation. Per the authors' pipeline: Amplification of reference gene primers provided the estimated nucleated cell counts. Only in-frame clones appear in the TCRdb table, and some are missing; sequencing was by immunoSEQ multiplex PCR. V and J calls and clone size are given by that table; D and trimming were obtained from the DNA. Altogether around 300,000 clones are present, over 75% being singletons, with the ten largest covering about 7%. In germline, CDR1 is MNHEY, CDR2 SMNVEV (reference sequence). The CDR3 covers 13 residues. Trimming removed 5 bases from V and 4 bases from J, with 9 bases in between.

Sample: peripheral blood. The TCR originated in a human donor in a cohort sampled during active COVID-19. The chain has TRBV27 and TRBJ1-5; D is possibly TRBD1 (5 bases). This chain's CDR3 is CASSRPGNQPQHF. CDR3 sequence (DNA): TGTGCCAGCAGTAGGCCAGGGAATCAGCCCCAGCATTTT.